Listed below are T cell receptor beta chains from one sample, sequenced in a study of cytomegalovirus exposure and HLA in healthy donors. The method was immunoSEQ multiplex PCR; TCRdb's version includes in-frame clones alone and lacks a portion of them. The table lists roughly 150,000 clones, 70% to 85% of them singletons. Specimen: PBMCs. Receptor source: a male donor in good health and CMV-seronegative. Each CDR3 is given with its conserved first and last residue. Fields, in order: clone size, V gene, J gene, CDR3 length, D gene, CDR3 DNA, CDR3 protein. A D gene is named only where the DNA matches it firmly. For some rows the clone size is stated as once, few or many, or as a class when expanded; others skip it.

>-|TRBV7-9|TRBJ1-5|14|-
TGTGCCAGCAGCCTCTCCGGGGGGAATCAGCCCCAGCATTTT
CASSLSGGNQPQHF
>-|TRBV28|TRBJ1-5|14|TRBD1
TGTGCCAGCAGATCCACAGGGGAAGGGCAGCCCCAGCATTTT
CASRSTGEGQPQHF
>-|TRBV19|TRBJ1-1|13|TRBD1
TGTGCCAGGCCGGACAGGGAGAACACTGAAGCTTTCTTT
CARPDRENTEAFF
>-|TRBV9|TRBJ1-4|14|-
TGTGCCAGCAGCGTAGACACACACGGGGAAAAACTGTTTTTT
CASSVDTHGEKLFF
>-|TRBV5-1|TRBJ2-7|15|-
TGCGCCAGCAGCCCTAGACAGGGAGGCTCCTACGAGCAGTACTTC
CASSPRQGGSYEQYF
>few|TRBV7-9|TRBJ1-4|12|TRBD1
TGTGCCAGCAGTCCGGACAGGGAAAAACTGTTTTTT
CASSPDREKLFF
>once|TRBV2|TRBJ2-4|12|-
TGTGCAAGTAACGGGGTCCAAAACATTCAGTACTTC
CASNGVQNIQYF
>-|TRBV4-2|TRBJ2-7|15|-
TGTGCCAGCAGCCAAGTCCTAGCGCCCTCCTACGAGCAGTACTTC
CASSQVLAPSYEQYF
>-|TRBV12-5|TRBJ2-5|14|-
TGTGCTAGTGGTCCCAGACAGACCCAAGAGACCCAGTACTTC
CASGPRQTQETQYF
>few|TRBV11-2|TRBJ2-7|14|-
TGTGCCAGCAGACGGGACTTTACAGCCTACGAGCAGTACTTC
CASRRDFTAYEQYF
>-|TRBV5-4|TRBJ1-2|14|-
TGTGCCAGCAGCTTGGAGGCCAGGGACTATGGCTACACCTTC
CASSLEARDYGYTF
>few|TRBV19|TRBJ2-7|13|TRBD1
TGTGCCACCAGGGGGACAGGGGGCAACGAGCAGTACTTC
CATRGTGGNEQYF
>-|TRBV5-4|TRBJ1-2|13|TRBD1
TGTGCCAGCAGCCGGCAGGGGGCGGAGGGCTACACCTTC
CASSRQGAEGYTF
>-|TRBV18|TRBJ2-1|13|-
TGTGCCAGCTCTCCCAGGGATGACAATGAGCAGTTCTTC
CASSPRDDNEQFF
>once|TRBV5-1|TRBJ2-1|12|TRBD2
TGCGCCAGCAGCGAAAACGGGCTAGCGGAGTTCTTC
CASSENGLAEFF
>-|TRBV21-1|TRBJ1-2|15|-
TGTGCCAGCAGCATGCGGACAGGGGGCTCTGGTGGCTACACCTTC
CASSMRTGGSGGYTF
>-|TRBV30|TRBJ1-2|14|-
TGTGCCTGGTCCCCGAACAGGGCCATCTATGGCTACACCTTC
CAWSPNRAIYGYTF
>few|TRBV7-8|TRBJ1-1|16|-
TGTGCCAGCAGCTTATCGGGACGGGGGATGAACACTGAAGCTTTCTTT
CASSLSGRGMNTEAFF
>-|TRBV10-3|TRBJ2-4|15|-
TGTGCCATCAGCTTGGGACTTAGAGCCAAAAACATTCAGTACTTC
CAISLGLRAKNIQYF
>-|TRBV6-6|TRBJ1-1|15|TRBD1
TGTGCCAGCAGGGCGGTAACAGGGGAGCGCACTGAAGCTTTCTTT
CASRAVTGERTEAFF
>-|TRBV28|TRBJ2-7|14|-
TGTGCCACCCGGGCGGGATTTGACTCCTACGAGCAGTACTTC
CATRAGFDSYEQYF
>few|TRBV5-1|TRBJ1-3|17|TRBD1
TGCGCCAGCAGCTTGGGACAGGGGACAAGCTCTGGAAACACCATATATTTT
CASSLGQGTSSGNTIYF
>-|TRBV6-5|TRBJ1-2|15|-
TGTGCCAGCAGTTACTCGCTGAACAGGGATGATGACTACACCTTC
CASSYSLNRDDDYTF
>few|TRBV5-1|TRBJ2-3|12|-
TGCGCCAGCAGCTCGGGCACAGATACGCAGTATTTT
CASSSGTDTQYF
>-|TRBV12-5|TRBJ2-5|16|TRBD2
TGTGCTAGTGGTTTGGGGACTAGCGCGACGCAAGAGACCCAGTACTTC
CASGLGTSATQETQYF
>-|TRBV19|TRBJ2-7|14|TRBD1
TGTGCCAGTACAGAGACAGGGGGCGTTTACGAGCAGTACTTC
CASTETGGVYEQYF
>-|TRBV7-2|TRBJ1-2|14|-
TGTGCCAGCAGCGGGGGGGACATCTTCTATGGCTACACCTTC
CASSGGDIFYGYTF
>-|TRBV7-2|TRBJ2-2|14|-
TGTGCCAGCAGCCGGGACACGGCCACCGGGGAGCTGTTTTTT
CASSRDTATGELFF
>few|TRBV9|TRBJ1-6|14|TRBD1
TGTGCCAGCGGACCGGGACAGTCGAATTCACCCCTCCACTTT
CASGPGQSNSPLHF
>once|TRBV15|TRBJ2-3|18|TRBD2
TGTGCCACCAGCAGAGATACGGCTAGCGGGACCTTCACAGATACGCAGTATTTT
CATSRDTASGTFTDTQYF
>-|TRBV2|TRBJ2-7|15|-
TGTGCCAGCAGGTCACTTACGGACAGAGACTACGAGCAGTACTTC
CASRSLTDRDYEQYF
>-|TRBV27|TRBJ2-2|15|-
TGTGCCAGCAGTGCCATCCGGGGGAGCACCGGGGAGCTGTTTTTT
CASSAIRGSTGELFF
>-|TRBV7-2|TRBJ1-1|13|-
TGTGCCAGCAGCCTCCCTAAGAACACTGAAGCTTTCTTT
CASSLPKNTEAFF
>-|TRBV4-2|TRBJ2-3|15|-
TGTGCCAGCAGCCAAAGATCGGTGAGCACAGATACGCAGTATTTT
CASSQRSVSTDTQYF
>once|TRBV18|TRBJ2-3|16|TRBD1
TGTGCCAGCTCACCATTGACAGGGGGTCGCACAGATACGCAGTATTTT
CASSPLTGGRTDTQYF
>once|TRBV7-2|TRBJ2-1|16|TRBD2
TGTGCCAGCAGCATTCTAGCGGGTCTGACGAGGAATGAGCAGTTCTTC
CASSILAGLTRNEQFF
>-|TRBV25-1|TRBJ2-2|17|TRBD1
TGTGCCAGCAGTCCCCCACGGACAGGCCGAAACGGCGGGGAGCTGTTTTTT
CASSPPRTGRNGGELFF
>-|TRBV7-2|TRBJ2-5|14|-
TGTGCCAGCGGCTCCGTAGCCTCTTGGGAGACCCAGTACTTC
CASGSVASWETQYF
>-|TRBV20-1|TRBJ2-1|11|-
TGCAGTGCTAGTGGTCTCGGGATCCAGTTCTTC
CSASGLGIQFF
>once|TRBV19|TRBJ2-7|14|-
TGTGCCAGTAGTCTTGAGGGGGGGCAGTACGAGCAGTACTTC
CASSLEGGQYEQYF
>-|TRBV28|TRBJ1-2|14|-
TGTGCCAGCAGGAGCGGGGTTACGAGCTATGGCTACACCTTC
CASRSGVTSYGYTF
>-|TRBV5-1|TRBJ2-2|13|-
TGCGCCAGCAGCTTGGACGGGTCCGGGGAGCTGTTTTTT
CASSLDGSGELFF
>-|TRBV7-3|TRBJ2-7|13|TRBD2
TGTGCCAGCAGCTTCGGGGGGACCTACGAGCAGTACTTC
CASSFGGTYEQYF
>-|TRBV13|TRBJ2-3|16|TRBD1
TGTGCCAGCAGCTCCCTGACAGGGGGCATAACAGATACGCAGTATTTT
CASSSLTGGITDTQYF
>-|TRBV18|TRBJ2-7|15|-
TGTGCCAGCTCAGCAACTAAAAACGTTATCTACGAGCAGTACTTC
CASSATKNVIYEQYF
>-|TRBV5-6|TRBJ1-2|15|TRBD1
TGTGCCAGCAGCTTGGGGACAGGGTCTGGCTATGGCTACACCTTC
CASSLGTGSGYGYTF
>-|TRBV10-2|TRBJ2-7|13|-
TGCGCCAGCAGTACTTTAAGCTCCTACGAGCAGTACTTC
CASSTLSSYEQYF
>-|TRBV6-5|TRBJ2-7|13|TRBD1
TGTGCCAGCAGTTGGGGACAGAACTACGAGCAGTACTTC
CASSWGQNYEQYF
>-|TRBV5-1|TRBJ1-2|13|-
TGCGCCAGCAGCTTACAGGAGAACTATGGCTACACCTTC
CASSLQENYGYTF
>-|TRBV7-9|TRBJ2-5|11|TRBD2
TGTTCCAGCACGGGAGGAGAGACCCAGTACTTC
CSSTGGETQYF